Shown below are 9 T cell receptor beta chains from a single sample sequenced in a study of cytomegalovirus exposure and HLA in healthy donors. Profiling relied on immunoSEQ multiplex PCR, and the TCRdb table lists in-frame clones only, not all of them. The sample holds about 160,000 clones, 80% to 90% seen once. Sequenced input: PBMCs. These receptors came from a woman aged 25 to 39 in good health and CMV-seronegative.

The CDR3 DNA is TGTGCTAGTGGTTCTCGGGACAGGCAGTACTTC. It translates to CASGSRDRQYF. This chain links TRBV12-5 with TRBJ2-7; 7 nucleotides agree with TRBD1. This CDR3 contains 11 residues. CDR1 LGHNT and CDR2 FRNRAP come from the germline V gene. Losses at the gene ends were 4 bases for V and 9 bases for J; bases not matched to a gene: 3.

The chain combines TRBV10-1 with TRBJ1-5, with D unresolved. This CDR3 is built from 13 residues. Trimming removed 5 bases at V and 6 bases at J, with 11 bases between. From germline, CDR1 is WNHNN and CDR2 SYGVQD (reference sequence). This chain's CDR3 is CASSSRRVQPQHF. In DNA form, the CDR3 reads TGCGCCAGCAGTTCGCGACGTGTTCAGCCCCAGCATTTT.

The chain is built from TRBV7-2 and TRBJ1-5, with D possibly matching TRBD1 (6 bases). V dropped 2 bases and J dropped 7 bases, with 12 bases sitting between them. The CDR3 runs to 14 residues. CDR1 and CDR2 (germline): SGHTA, FQGNSA. CDR3 loop: CASSLKPQGQPQHF. The CDR3 bases are TGTGCCAGCAGCTTAAAGCCACAGGGCCAGCCCCAGCATTTT.

This chain joins TRBV4-1 and TRBJ1-2; D is unresolved. This CDR3 contains 14 residues. Trimming removed 0 bases from V and 3 bases from J, with 8 bases in between. Germline V gives CDR1 MGHRA, CDR2 YSYEKL. CDR3: CASSQDWGYYGYTF. The DNA for the CDR3 is TGCGCCAGCAGCCAAGATTGGGGATACTATGGCTACACCTTC.

This CDR3 reads CASSREGASYNEQFF. The CDR3 DNA reads TGCGCCAGCAGCCGAGAGGGGGCTTCCTACAATGAGCAGTTCTTC. The chain employs TRBV4-1 and TRBJ2-1; 7 bases are shared with TRBD1. This CDR3 is 15 amino acids long. Germline V gene sequence: CDR1 MGHRA, CDR2 YSYEKL. The V gene end was trimmed by 4 bases and the J gene end by 1 base; junction bases not matched to a gene: 4.

The CDR3 loop reads CASSSTGQETQYF. DNA for the CDR3: TGTGCCAGCAGCTCGACGGGCCAAGAGACCCAGTACTTC. The rearrangement uses TRBV7-6 and TRBJ2-5; no clear D. The CDR3 is 13 residues long. Germline V CDR1 and CDR2: SGHVS, FNYEAQ. Trimming left V 4 bases short and J 1 base short, with 7 bases between. Together with reference TRBV7-6 and TRBJ2-5, the CDR3 gives the full variable domain: GAGVSQSPRYKVTKRGQDVALRCDPISGHVSLYWYRQALGQGPEFLTYFNYEAQQDKSGLPNDRFSAERPEGSISTLTIQRTEQRDSAMYRCASSSTGQETQYFGPGTRLLVL.

The J gene is TRBJ2-5, the V gene TRBV7-9, with 8 bases that match TRBD2. This CDR3 contains 15 residues. V lost 6 bases, J lost 5 bases, and 11 bases stayed unmatched. Germline V CDR1 and CDR2: SEHNR, FQNEAQ (reference sequence). The CDR3 nucleotides read TGTGCCAGCAGTCTTGGACTAGCTTGGGACGAGACCCAGTACTTC. This translates into CASSLGLAWDETQYF.

This clone was seen just once. The chain combines TRBV29-1 with TRBJ2-5; the D gene is possibly TRBD1 (5 bases). Trimming shortened V by 5 bases and J by 4 bases, and 11 bases separated the two germline ends. There are 12 residues in the CDR3. Per the germline V gene, CDR1 is SQVTM and CDR2 is ANQGSEA. The CDR3 loop reads CSVRGLGETQYF. The CDR3, as DNA: TGCAGCGTTAGGGGCTTGGGAGAGACCCAGTACTTC. The full variable domain, rest sourced from reference TRBV29-1 and TRBJ2-5, is SAVISQKPSRDICQRGTSLTIQCQVDSQVTMMFWYRQQPGQSLTLIATANQGSEATYESGFVIDKFPISRPNLTFSTLTVSNMSPEDSSIYLCSVRGLGETQYFGPGTRLLVL.

This chain connects TRBV5-1 to TRBJ2-1; the D call may be TRBD1 or TRBD2 (5 bases each). Trimming removed 3 bases at V and 9 bases at J, with 22 bases between. Germline V gene sequence: CDR1 SGHRS, CDR2 YFSETQ. This CDR3 is built from 16 residues. The CDR3 reads CASSWGKGPRAGEQFF. The CDR3 DNA follows: TGCGCCAGCAGCTGGGGGAAGGGTCCAAGGGCTGGTGAGCAGTTCTTC. The complete variable domain, with remaining parts taken from reference TRBV5-1 and TRBJ2-1, reads KAGVTQTPRYLIKTRGQQVTLSCSPISGHRSVSWYQQTPGQGLQFLFEYFSETQRNKGNFPGRFSGRQFSNSRSEMNVSTLELGDSALYLCASSWGKGPRAGEQFFGPGTRLTVL.